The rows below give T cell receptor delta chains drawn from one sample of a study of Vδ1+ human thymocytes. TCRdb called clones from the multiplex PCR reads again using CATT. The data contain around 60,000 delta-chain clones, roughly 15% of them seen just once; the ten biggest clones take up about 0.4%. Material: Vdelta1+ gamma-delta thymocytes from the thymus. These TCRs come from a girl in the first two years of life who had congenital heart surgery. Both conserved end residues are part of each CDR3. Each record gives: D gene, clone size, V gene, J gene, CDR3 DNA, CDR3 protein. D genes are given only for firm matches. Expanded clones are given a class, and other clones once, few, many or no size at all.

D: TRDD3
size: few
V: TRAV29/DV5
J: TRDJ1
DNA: TGTGCAGCTCCGAGTGGGCAGCTGGGGGATATAGGAGGGAAACTCATCTTT
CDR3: CAAPSGQLGDIGGKLIF

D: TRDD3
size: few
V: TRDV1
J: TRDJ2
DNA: TGTGCTCTTGGGGAACTGAGGGGCGCGGACAGGGGGATACGAGCACAACTCTTCTTT
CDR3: CALGELRGADRGIRAQLFF

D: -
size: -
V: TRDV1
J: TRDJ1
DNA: TGTGCTCTTAGGGAACTGGGTAAACTCATCTTT
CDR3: CALRELGKLIF

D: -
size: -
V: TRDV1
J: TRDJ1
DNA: TGTGCTCTTGGGTTCCTTCATGGGGACCCACAGGGGGAAGACACCGATAAACTCATCTTT
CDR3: CALGFLHGDPQGEDTDKLIF

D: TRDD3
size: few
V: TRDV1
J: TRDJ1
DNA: TGTGCTCTTGGGGAACATCGAACTTCACCCCACTGGGGGATAGGTTTCACCGATAAACTCATCTTT
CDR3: CALGEHRTSPHWGIGFTDKLIF

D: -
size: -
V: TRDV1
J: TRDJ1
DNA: TGTGCTCTTGGGGAACTTGACCTTGTAAGCGACACCGATAAACTCATCTTT
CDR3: CALGELDLVSDTDKLIF

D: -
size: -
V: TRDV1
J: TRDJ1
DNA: TGTGCTCTTGGGAACGCAAGATTAACGGGGGGGGACCCTACCGATAAACTCATCTTT
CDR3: CALGNARLTGGDPTDKLIF

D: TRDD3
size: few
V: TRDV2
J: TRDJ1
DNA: TGTGCCTGTGACACCCCGTGGAACAAACTGGGGGAACCCTACGCCGATAAACTCATCTTT
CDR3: CACDTPWNKLGEPYADKLIF

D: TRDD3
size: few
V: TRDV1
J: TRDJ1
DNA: TGTGCTCTTGGGGAACTATTCCAACAGGCCTTCCTGGTGGGGGATACGCTATACACCGATAAACTCATCTTT
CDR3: CALGELFQQAFLVGDTLYTDKLIF

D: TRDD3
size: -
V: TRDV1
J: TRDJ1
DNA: TGTGCTCTTGGGGAAACAATCTGGGGGACCTCCTACAAATACACCGATAAACTCATCTTT
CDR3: CALGETIWGTSYKYTDKLIF

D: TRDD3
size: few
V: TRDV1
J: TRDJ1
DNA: TGTGCTCTTGGGGCCCTAGGCTACTGGGGGATACCTGATAAACTCATCTTT
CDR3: CALGALGYWGIPDKLIF

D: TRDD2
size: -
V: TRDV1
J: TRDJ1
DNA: TGTGCTCTTGGGGAACGAACCTTCCTACGGGGGTACACCGATAAACTCATCTTT
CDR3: CALGERTFLRGYTDKLIF

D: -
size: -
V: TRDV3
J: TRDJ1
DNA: TGTGCCTTTCAGGCCTTCGGCACCGATAAACTCATCTTT
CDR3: CAFQAFGTDKLIF

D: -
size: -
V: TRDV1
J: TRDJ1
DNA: TGTGCTCTTGGGGAACTCCCCTCCACCTATGTCCCGTACACCGATAAACTCATCTTT
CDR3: CALGELPSTYVPYTDKLIF

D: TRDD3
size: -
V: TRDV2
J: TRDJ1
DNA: TGTGCCTGTGACACTTATAACTGGGGCCCCCTCCGCTGGACCGATAAACTCATCTTT
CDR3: CACDTYNWGPLRWTDKLIF

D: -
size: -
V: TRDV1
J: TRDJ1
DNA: TGTGCTCTTGGGGAATTTTTGTTTTACACCGATAAACTCATCTTT
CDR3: CALGEFLFYTDKLIF

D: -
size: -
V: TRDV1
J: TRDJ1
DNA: TGTGCTCTTGGGGAACTTCTCCTACGGAGGTACTGGGAGAGACGGACCGATAAACTCATCTTT
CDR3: CALGELLLRRYWERRTDKLIF

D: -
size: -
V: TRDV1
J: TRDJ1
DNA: TGTGCTCTTGGGGGCCTTCCTGCCCCGCTGGGGCCACTACACGCCGATAAACTCATCTTT
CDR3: CALGGLPAPLGPLHADKLIF

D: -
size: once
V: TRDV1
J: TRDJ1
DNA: TGTGCTCTTGGGAAAACGCCTCCCACCGATAAACTCATCTTT
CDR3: CALGKTPPTDKLIF

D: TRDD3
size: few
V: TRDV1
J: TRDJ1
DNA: TGTGCCCTTGGGGAAAGGCGAAGCCTTAAGCCACTGGGGGATAAACTCATCTTT
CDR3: CALGERRSLKPLGDKLIF

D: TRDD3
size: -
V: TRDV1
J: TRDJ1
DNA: TGTGCTCTTGGGGAACTATATGGGGATACAAACACCGATAAACTCATCTTT
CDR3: CALGELYGDTNTDKLIF

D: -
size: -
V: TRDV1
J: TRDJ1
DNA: TGTGCTCTTGGGGAACGGCATCCACGGGGGAAAGGGTACACCGATAAACTCATCTTT
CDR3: CALGERHPRGKGYTDKLIF

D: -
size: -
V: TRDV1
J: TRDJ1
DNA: TGTGCTCTTGGGGACCCCATTTTGGCCTTCCCCAGACTGGGGGATAAACTCATCTTT
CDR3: CALGDPILAFPRLGDKLIF

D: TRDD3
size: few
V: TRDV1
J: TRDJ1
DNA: TGTGCTCTTGGGGAACTAGCCGTTGGGGGATATTCCGGCACCGATAAACTCATCTTT
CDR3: CALGELAVGGYSGTDKLIF

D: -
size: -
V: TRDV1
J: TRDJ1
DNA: TGTGCTCTTGGGGAACTACCCTTCCTGGCAGCTGTACTGGGTCCCCTAATCACCGATAAACTCATCTTT
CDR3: CALGELPFLAAVLGPLITDKLIF

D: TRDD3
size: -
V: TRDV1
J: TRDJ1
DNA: TGTGCTCTTGGGGAGCTCTGTCCGGGGGGATACCACACCGATAAACTCATCTTT
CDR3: CALGELCPGGYHTDKLIF

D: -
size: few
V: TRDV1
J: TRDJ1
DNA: TGTGCTCTTGGGGAATATCCCTCCCCCACCACCGGAGCGTACACCGATAAACTCATCTTT
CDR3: CALGEYPSPTTGAYTDKLIF

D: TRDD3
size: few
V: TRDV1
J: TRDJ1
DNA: TGTGCTCTTGGGGTAATAGGACAGTACTGGGGTAAACTCATCTTT
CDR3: CALGVIGQYWGKLIF

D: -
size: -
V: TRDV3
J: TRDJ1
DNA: TGTGCCCCCGATCCTAGCACTGGAGCTAAACTCATCTTT
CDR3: CAPDPSTGAKLIF

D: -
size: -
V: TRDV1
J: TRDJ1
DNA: TGTGCTCTTGGGGAACGTTGTCGTCCTACCAGCTGGGGCGAGGATAAACTCATCTTT
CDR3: CALGERCRPTSWGEDKLIF

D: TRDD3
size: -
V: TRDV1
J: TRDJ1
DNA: TGTGCTCTTGGGGAAGTGGTGCCGTACTGGGGGATTAGCCATAAACTCATCTTT
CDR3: CALGEVVPYWGISHKLIF

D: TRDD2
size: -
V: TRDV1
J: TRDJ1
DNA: TGTGCTCTTGGGGAAGCCTTCCTACAGGGGGGGGGCCTTCAGTACACCGATAAACTCATCTTT
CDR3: CALGEAFLQGGGLQYTDKLIF

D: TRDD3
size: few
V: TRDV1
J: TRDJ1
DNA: TGTGCTCTTGGGGAACCCCAACTCCCTAGTCTGGGGGATAAGGACACCGATAAACTCATCTTT
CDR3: CALGEPQLPSLGDKDTDKLIF

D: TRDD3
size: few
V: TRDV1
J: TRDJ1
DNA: TGTGCTCTTGGGGAAACGTCGCCCCTACTGGGGGATACGGTCGATAAACTCATCTTT
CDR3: CALGETSPLLGDTVDKLIF

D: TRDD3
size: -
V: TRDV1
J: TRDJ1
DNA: TGTGCTCTTGGGGAACCCACCTTCCTACATGATGGTGGGGGATACGCGGGTTGGTTTTACACCGATAAACTCATCTTT
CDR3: CALGEPTFLHDGGGYAGWFYTDKLIF